This T cell receptor (beta chain) was profiled in a study of shared clonotypes between healthy human individuals. The study, taken as a whole, reports: When compared with the clonotypes that were shared by all four sorted-subset donors, the non-shared clonotypes turned out to have lower generation probabilities. The sharing of about 5% of naive CD4 clonotypes was seen across a handful of donors.

The CDR3 runs to 13 residues. V lost 3 bases and J 1 base, leaving 6 bases between the germline ends. Germline V gene data show CDR1 as KGHSH and CDR2 as LQKENI. As to this clone: Its antigen remains unknown. The sample holds other DNA sequences that translate to the same CDR3.

Data came from immunoSEQ multiplex PCR; TCRdb stores just in-frame clones and leaves some out. The table lists 1.4 million to 1.5 million clones, roughly 96% of them singletons, with about 1% in the top ten. This chain uses TRBV18 with TRBJ2-5; D perhaps matches TRBD2 (5 bases). Input material: naive CD4+ T cells sorted from blood. Subset denoted: CD45RA+ positively selected. This clonotype was sampled from a man under 40 in good health. The CDR3 DNA reads TGTGCCAGCTCACCCGGGATCCAAGAGACCCAGTACTTC. Residues: CASSPGIQETQYF.